This T cell receptor (beta chain) was profiled in a study of cytomegalovirus exposure and HLA in healthy donors (dated by TCRdb to about 2017). Context from the whole study: According to an earlier analysis of 550 to 700 of the donors, roughly 180 million T cells yielded 117 million unique TCR beta sequences and approximately 280 Gb of sequence data. Approximately 300 gigabases of sequencing data and about 92 million unique TCR sequences made up an early release that covered some 640 HLA-typed donors. Among the 398 genotyped donors, about 83% belonged to the genetic ancestry cluster associated with self-reported Caucasian donors. The study was designed to test whether signatures of past pathogen exposure could be identified by cataloging public T cell receptors. The T cell repertoires of 550 to 850 subjects were profiled by immunosequencing and related to cytomegalovirus serostatus. In addition to the first cohort of several hundred subjects, a separate validation cohort of about 120 different subjects was used. To predict cytomegalovirus infection status, the study combined high-throughput TCR immunosequencing, statistical association of individual TCRs with disease status, and machine learning. To study patterns of TCR occurrence, a later analysis re-analyzed previously published TCR beta repertoires from around 660 donors and added high-resolution HLA genotyping. Rather than drawing on any new phenotypic data, the later analysis identified candidate immune exposures from TCR beta sequences and the way those sequences occurred across donors. An earlier analysis of approximately 630 of the donors applied high-throughput TCR beta sequencing to assess whether each TCR beta V gene segment acted as functional or pseudogenic. Donor age, sex, ethnicity and CMV serostatus were compiled alongside the repertoire data. In a later genetic analysis, genome-wide SNP genotypes for about 55% of the roughly 700 donors were used, and that subset was treated as a discovery cohort. Every discovery cohort repertoire had been produced on one sequencing platform. Both class I and class II loci were covered by HLA typing, at four-digit resolution. Typing coverage differed by locus: A, B, C, DRB1 and DQB1 were typed in roughly 620-630 donors, DQA1 in 500 to 550, DPA1 in around 580, and DPB1 in 472. Roughly 5 DR-DQ haplotypes were handled as single units for association and clustering, since linkage in the cohort was strong. Among about 400 genotyped donors of the cohort, an average of around 250,000 unique TCR beta nucleotide sequences was sequenced per donor, of which roughly 17% were non-productive. Results the study describes overall, beyond this receptor: Some IMGT-functional V segments, including TRBV6-2 and TRBV6-3, could not be distinguished by the 87-base-pair reads and were therefore excluded. CMV serostatus was the only immune exposure information available for the cohort. An association between a missense DCLRE1C variant and V-gene and J-gene trimming of TCR beta chains was found in a later genetic analysis and replicated in an independent cohort. Compared with the roughly 670-donor mean, donors in an Asian-associated ancestry cluster had fewer N-insertions in productive TCRs, according to a later genetic analysis. The study gave a list of 150 to 200 TCR beta chains associated with cytomegalovirus. A further reported finding was that TCR beta sequences accurately predicted the HLA-A and HLA-B alleles for most subjects in the first cohort. A later analysis reported that several top co-occurrence clusters appeared linked to parvovirus B19, influenza, CMV and Epstein-Barr virus. A group of highly shared sequence variants was considered likely to be a technical artifact of the sequencing pipeline. Correlated functional status among segregating V segments might reflect linkage disequilibrium, but an unknown experimental factor could not be ruled out. A later analysis found that TCR association rates varied across HLA loci, with DRB1 alleles showing the most associated TCRs and HLA-C alleles the fewest. Most CMV-associated TCR beta chains appeared to be HLA-restricted in a later analysis, and the HLA associations seemed to be driven largely by CMV exposure. Sequencing depth was assumed to be roughly uniform across donors in the presence/absence analyses, though that assumption may not hold. Cytomegalovirus status was reported to be diagnosed by the classifier with high specificity and sensitivity in both the original and validation cohorts. At a false discovery rate of 0.05, a later analysis linked about 16,000 TCR beta sequences to specific HLA alleles. In an earlier analysis of about 540 of the donors, most TCR beta V segments were observed in productive rearrangements about 87% or about 30% of the time, broadly matching IMGT annotations. This cohort had only TCR beta chains sequenced, and the lack of alpha or paired-chain data limited which features could be detected. The authors suggested that the approach could potentially be extended to other disease states and immunological phenotypes. The earlier analysis of around 600 of the donors excluded approximately 15 rarely observed V segments, including chromosome 9 orphons, because counts were too low. Most TCR sequences were observed very rarely across donors, whereas some public TCRs were present in many individuals. Because some donors lacked HLA typing at each locus, the association tests relied only on the typed subset. In a later analysis, HLA-associated TCR beta chains showed more clonal expansion and lower generation probabilities than non-associated chains that were equally common. Strong co-occurrence of HLA alleles, especially DR and DQ, made assigning TCR associations to individual alleles difficult. In vitro tests confirmed that a few of the cytomegalovirus-associated TCR beta chains recognize cytomegalovirus antigens.

Libraries were constructed by the immunoSEQ multiplex PCR assay. For the multiplex PCR, a mixture combining 60 forward primers for TCR Vbeta segments and 13 reverse primers for TCR Jbeta segments was used. The CDR3 region of rearranged TCR beta genes was amplified from genomic DNA with a multiplex PCR assay. On the Illumina HiSeq System, the amplified TCR beta libraries were sequenced as 87-base-pair reads. On the study's bioinformatics: In a later analysis, around 80 million unique TCR beta chains were counted across the approximately 640 repertoires, and approximately 11 million of these chains were shared by at least two donors. To remove PCR and sequencing errors, raw reads were error-corrected and collapsed into unique sequences using a nearest-neighbor algorithm that merged closely related sequences. Alignment of CDR3 sequences to IMGT reference sequences was used to assign V, D and J gene segments. For a sequence to be retained, a match of at least six nucleotides to both a V gene segment and a J gene segment was required. Rearrangements were called productive when the CDR3 lacked stop codons and stayed in frame with V and J; all others were non-productive. CDR3 was defined according to IMGT convention as the region running from the second conserved V-encoded cysteine to the conserved J-encoded phenylalanine. In an earlier analysis of some 550 of the donors, sequences lacking an unambiguous match to a single V gene segment were excluded. An earlier analysis of roughly 590 of the donors called V segments functional above 56.7% productive rearrangements and segregating when the between-donor standard deviation exceeded 5%. To diagnose cytomegalovirus status from the catalog of TCR beta chain sequences, a statistical classification framework was built. In a later analysis, TCR nucleotide sequences were compared against IMGT/GENE-DB human TR gene sequences so that V and J genes could be assigned. A later analysis assigned CDR3 sequences and most-parsimonious VDJ recombination scenarios with the TCRdist pipeline. In a later analysis, every TCR beta chain was defined by the combination of its CDR3 amino acid sequence and its V-gene family, and reads without a unique V-gene family were dropped. In a later analysis, nearly 600 highly shared, low-generation-probability nucleotide sequences were removed to address suspected cross-contamination and a sequencing artifact. In a later analysis, a clonal expansion index was calculated for each public chain from normalized within-repertoire ranks of inferred template counts. A later analysis computed generation probabilities with a VDJ recombination model fitted to out-of-frame rearrangements, and checked the results against IGoR. In a later analysis, hypergeometric tests were used to score TCR-TCR, TCR-HLA and TCR-CMV co-occurrence, with a repertoire-size bias correction applied to TCR pairs. To estimate false discovery rates, a later analysis permuted the HLA or CMV assignments 20 times. In a later analysis, co-occurring TCRs were grouped with DBSCAN, and TCRdist sequence similarity was added when clustering was performed within HLA-allele-positive subsets. Repertoires with fewer than 30,000 or more than 120,000 public chains, plus five repertoires with anomalous nucleotide sharing, were excluded from co-occurrence clustering. TCRdb's version of the immuneACCESS table is confined to in-frame rearrangements and falls short of the full clone set. An unresolved V gene accounts for under half of the shortfall where checked; the remainder is of unknown origin. The V and J calls and clone size were taken over from that table, and D and trimming were inferred from the DNA. Recorded for this sample are about 120,000 clones; 79% of them occurred a single time. Jointly, the top ten make up about 6.6% of the sample.

The cohort was made up of 500 to 850 healthy bone marrow donors. At the time of sampling, every cohort member was nominally healthy, though immune exposures that went unrecorded were likely present. The donor tested CMV seropositive, placing the donor among the 289 seropositive members of the cohort. Every donor gave a peripheral blood sample, and the peripheral blood mononuclear cells from that sample were used for TCR beta sequencing. Genomic DNA was extracted from the blood cell samples with the Qiagen DNeasy Blood Extraction Kit. CDR1 and CDR2, per the germline V gene, are SGHRS and YFSETQ. Trimmed from V: 0 bases; trimmed from J: 4 bases; junction bases lacking a gene match: 10. Its CDR3 holds 18 amino acids, cysteine through phenylalanine. Only the CDR3 part of the read is kept: 54 bases, read in frame from the first base. On this clone itself: Its antigen has not been determined. No base quality values were provided; no much bigger clone lies one nucleotide off.

The sequenced material came from PBMCs. The rearranged chain carries TRBV5-1 and TRBJ2-1; TRBD1 fits 10 bases in the junction. The sequence came from a man under 40 in good health and CMV-seropositive. The sequenced DNA is TGCGCCAGCAGCTTGGGGACAGGGGGGTTTCTCCGGTACAATGAGCAGTTCTTC. Translation gives CASSLGTGGFLRYNEQFF.